Given below is one T cell receptor beta chain in context. Its antigen remains unknown. Given a much more abundant clone one base away, this may be a read error. The sample is drawn from a study of T cells in Graves' hyperthyroidism and ophthalmopathy. Study conclusions and caveats: Most thyroid clonotypes that were expanded above 0.001 also turned up in blood.

Hyperthyroidism patients were newly diagnosed, had disease duration under 2 months, and were aged 18 to 65 years. Patients with uncontrolled infections, other autoimmune diseases, pregnancy or lactation were excluded. Regions amplified from RNA transcripts were the TCR beta CDR3 regions. First-round RT-PCR of the TCR CDR3 relied on the HTBI primer set. TCRdb called the multiplex PCR reads again in MiXCR, with one record for every CDR3 protein. The sample carries about 610,000 distinct CDR3 sequences, 46% recorded once. Sequencing was done on a sample of peripheral blood or thyroid tissue (not recorded which). The source is a woman younger than 35 with Graves' hyperthyroidism.

CDR3 coding DNA: TGTGCCAGCAGCTTCTGGCCAACGAACACCGGGGAGCCGTTTTTT. It is translated as CASSFWPTNTGEPFF. The chain carries TRBV7-9 and TRBJ2-2, with D perhaps matching TRBD2 (5 bases). CDR3 length equals 15 residues. CDR1 and CDR2 (germline): SEHNR, FQNEAQ (reference sequence).